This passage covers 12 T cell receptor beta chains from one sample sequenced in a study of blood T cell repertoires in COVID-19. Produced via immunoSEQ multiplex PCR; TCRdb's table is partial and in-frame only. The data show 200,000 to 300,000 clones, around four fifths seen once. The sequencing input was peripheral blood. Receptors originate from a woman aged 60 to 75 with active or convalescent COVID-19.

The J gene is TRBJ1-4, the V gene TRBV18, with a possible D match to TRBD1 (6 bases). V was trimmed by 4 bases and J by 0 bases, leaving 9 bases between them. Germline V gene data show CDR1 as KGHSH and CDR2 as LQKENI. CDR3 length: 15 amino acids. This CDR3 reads CASSQDSATNEKLFF. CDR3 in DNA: TGTGCCAGCTCACAGGACAGCGCAACTAATGAAAAACTGTTTTTT.

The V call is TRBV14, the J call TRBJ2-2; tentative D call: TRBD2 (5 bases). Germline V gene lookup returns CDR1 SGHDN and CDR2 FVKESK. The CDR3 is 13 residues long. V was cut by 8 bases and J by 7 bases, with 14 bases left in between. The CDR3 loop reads CASRGSPHGELFF. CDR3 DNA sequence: TGTGCCAGCCGGGGTAGCCCCCACGGGGAGCTGTTTTTT.

CDR3 region: CSASQGHYNEQFF. For the CDR3, the DNA is TGCAGTGCTAGTCAGGGGCATTACAATGAGCAGTTCTTC. The chain has TRBV20-1 and TRBJ2-1, with D possibly matching TRBD1 (6 bases). The V end lost 3 bases, the J end lost 4 bases, and 10 bases lay between the germline ends. The germline V gene has CDR1 DFQATT and CDR2 SNEGSKA (reference sequence). This CDR3 contains 13 residues.

CDR3 region: CASSLDSVNGYTF. In DNA, the CDR3 is TGTGCCAGCAGTTTAGACAGTGTCAATGGCTACACCTTC. V usage is TRBV12-3 or TRBV12-4 and J usage is TRBJ1-2; the D is unclear. Deletions cut 1 base from V and 6 bases from J, with 9 bases between. The CDR3 is 13 residues long.

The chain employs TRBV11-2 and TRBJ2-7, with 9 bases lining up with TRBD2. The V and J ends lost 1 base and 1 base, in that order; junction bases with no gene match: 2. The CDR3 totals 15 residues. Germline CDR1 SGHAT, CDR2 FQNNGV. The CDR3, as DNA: TGTGCCAGCAGCTTAGGACTAGCGGATTCCTACGAGCAGTACGTC. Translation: CASSLGLADSYEQYV.

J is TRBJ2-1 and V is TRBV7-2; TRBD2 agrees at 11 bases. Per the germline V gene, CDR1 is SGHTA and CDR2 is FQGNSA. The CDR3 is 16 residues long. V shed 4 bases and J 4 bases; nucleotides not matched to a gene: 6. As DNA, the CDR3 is TGTGCCAGCAGCTCGAGAGCTAGCGGGAGGTACAATGAGCAGTTCTTC. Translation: CASSSRASGRYNEQFF.

In DNA form, the CDR3 reads TGTGCCAGCAGCGTAGGACTAGCCGGTCGCTCTGGGGCCAACGTCCTGACTTTC. This encodes CASSVGLAGRSGANVLTF. The V call is TRBV9, the J call TRBJ2-6, with 7 bases fitting TRBD2. The CDR3 runs to 18 residues. Germline V CDR1 and CDR2: SGDLS, YYNGEE. The junction had 6 bases not matched to a gene; V was cut back by 0 bases and J by 0 bases. Full variable domain (outside the CDR3, taken from reference TRBV9 and TRBJ2-6): DSGVTQTPKHLITATGQRVTLRCSPRSGDLSVYWYQQSLDQGLQFLIQYYNGEERAKGNILERFSAQQFPDLHSELNLSSLELGDSALYFCASSVGLAGRSGANVLTFGAGSRLTVL.

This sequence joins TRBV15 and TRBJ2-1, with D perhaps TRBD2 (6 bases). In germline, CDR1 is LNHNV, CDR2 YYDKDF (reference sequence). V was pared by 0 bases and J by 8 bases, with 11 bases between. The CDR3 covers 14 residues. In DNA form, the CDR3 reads TGTGCCACCAGCAGAGATCTCGGGAGCGATGAGCAGTTCTTC. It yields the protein CATSRDLGSDEQFF.

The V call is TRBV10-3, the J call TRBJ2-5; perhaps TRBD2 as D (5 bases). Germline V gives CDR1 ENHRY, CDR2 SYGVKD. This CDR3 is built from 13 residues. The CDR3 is CANSEGFRETQYF. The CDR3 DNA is TGTGCAAACAGCGAGGGCTTTCGAGAGACCCAGTACTTC.

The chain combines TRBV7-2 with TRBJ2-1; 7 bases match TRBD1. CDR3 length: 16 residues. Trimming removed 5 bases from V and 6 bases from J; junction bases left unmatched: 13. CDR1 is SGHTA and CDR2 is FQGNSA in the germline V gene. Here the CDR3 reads CASSGYFGTVSNEQFF. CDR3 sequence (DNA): TGTGCCAGCAGCGGATACTTTGGGACAGTTAGCAATGAGCAGTTCTTC. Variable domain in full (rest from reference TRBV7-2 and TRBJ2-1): GAGVSQSPSNKVTEKGKDVELRCDPISGHTALYWYRQSLGQGLEFLIYFQGNSAPDKSGLPSDRFSAERTGGSVSTLTIQRTQQEDSAVYLCASSGYFGTVSNEQFFGPGTRLTVL.

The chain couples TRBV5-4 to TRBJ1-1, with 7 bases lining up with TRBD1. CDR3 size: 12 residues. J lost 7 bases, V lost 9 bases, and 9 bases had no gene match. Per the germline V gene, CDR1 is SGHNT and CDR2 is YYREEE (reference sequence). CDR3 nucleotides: TGTGCCACTACCACGACAGGGAATGAAGCTTTCTTT. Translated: CATTTTGNEAFF.

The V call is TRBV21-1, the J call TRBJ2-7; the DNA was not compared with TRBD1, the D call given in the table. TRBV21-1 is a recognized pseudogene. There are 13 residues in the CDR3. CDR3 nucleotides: TGTGCCAGCAGCAAACAGGGGGCGGGGGAGCAGTACGTC. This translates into CASSKQGAGEQYV.